This entry lists 5 T cell receptor beta chains sequenced from one sample in a study of CXCR3-negative and CXCR3-positive naive CD8 T cells. Study-wide points: Compared with CXCR3-negative naive cells, CXCR3-positive naive cells showed more hydrophobic TRB CDR3s.

The authors made the TRB cDNA libraries by 5' RACE using UMI labels. TCRdb reworked the 5' RACE reads into one entry per CDR3 protein, no DNA. Its listing shows over 95,000 distinct CDR3 sequences. No antigen has been assigned to these receptors. Sequencing was performed on naive CXCR3+ CD8+ T cells from blood. Subset denoted: CD45RO-CCR7+CD27+CD95- naive CD8+ T cells expressing CXCR3 (TNR3+). These receptors all come from a human donor in good health. Some clones in this sample may be carry-over from other donors' samples.

This chain links TRBV11-2 with TRBJ2-7; TCRdb's D gene call, TRBD2, goes unchecked for lack of DNA. CDR1 SGHAT and CDR2 FQNNGV come from the germline V gene. The CDR3 sequence is 19 residues long. CDR3 amino acids: CASSLGSAGASPFSYEQYF.

The chain carries TRBV20-1 and TRBJ2-5; TCRdb lists TRBD2, though no DNA is available to test this call. Germline V gene data show CDR1 as DFQATT and CDR2 as SNEGSKA (reference sequence). CDR3 length: 15 amino acids. CDR3 sequence: CSARAVAGTQETQYF.

J is TRBJ2-7 and V is TRBV29-1. The CDR3 length is 17 residues. CDR1 and CDR2 (germline): SQVTM, ANQGSEA. The CDR3 sequence: CSVEGIGTELSSYEQYF.

The chain links TRBV15 to TRBJ2-1; TCRdb outputs TRBD2, but without DNA this stays unchecked. The CDR3 extends over 21 amino acids. Looked up from germline, CDR1 is LNHNV and CDR2 is YYDKDF (reference sequence). CDR3 amino acids: CATSRSSGGLAGKSLTNEQFF.

V is TRBV12-3 or TRBV12-4 and J is TRBJ2-3; lacking DNA, the TRBD1 call made by TCRdb goes unchecked. The CDR3 is 16 amino acids. Here the CDR3 reads CASSGQRPPEFDTQYF.